The 23 T cell receptor beta chains given below trace back to one sample, sequenced in a study of T cell responses to AZD1222 COVID-19 vaccine. Repertoires were generated with immunoSEQ multiplex PCR, while TCRdb's copy carries only in-frame clones and drops some. Here the sample spans roughly 260,000 clones, more than 80% being singletons. The specimen was peripheral blood, collected on day 0 of AZD1222 vaccination. The receptors stem from an adult in good health.

The chain links TRBV7-3 to TRBJ2-6; tentative D call: TRBD1 (6 bases). Trimming cost V 2 bases and J 0 bases, with 8 bases left between them. Germline V CDR1 and CDR2: SGHTA, FQGTGA. The CDR3 runs to 16 residues. CDR3 sequence reads: CASSLPGDSGANVLTF. The CDR3, as DNA: TGTGCCAGCAGCTTACCAGGGGACTCTGGGGCCAACGTCCTGACTTTC.

CDR3 residues: CAISVAYRGRDNQPQHF. In nucleotides, the CDR3 is TGTGCCATCAGTGTAGCCTACAGGGGTAGGGACAATCAGCCCCAGCATTTT. The J gene is TRBJ1-5, the V gene TRBV10-3; 7 nucleotides align to TRBD1. This CDR3 contains 17 residues. Looked up from germline, CDR1 is ENHRY and CDR2 is SYGVKD. Trimming removed 4 bases from V and 3 bases from J; junction bases left unmatched: 12.

The chain uses TRBV10-3 and TRBJ2-7; D unclear. This CDR3 region has 12 residues. Trimming removed 0 bases from V and 3 bases from J, with 3 bases in between. The germline gives CDR1 ENHRY, CDR2 SYGVKD. CDR3 in amino acids: CAISESRYEQYF. DNA for the CDR3: TGTGCCATCAGTGAGTCTCGCTACGAGCAGTACTTC.

The chain links TRBV7-6 to TRBJ2-5, with unresolved D. The ends were cut back, 5 bases at V and 5 bases at J, with 6 bases in the middle. The CDR3 consists of 11 residues. Germline V gene sequence: CDR1 SGHVS, CDR2 FNYEAQ. The CDR3 DNA sequence: TGTGCCAGCAGCACCCCGGAGACCCAGTACTTC. Translation: CASSTPETQYF.

V is TRBV27 and J is TRBJ2-1; 7 bases fit TRBD2. Germline V gene sequence: CDR1 MNHEY, CDR2 SMNVEV (reference sequence). Unmatched junction bases numbered 6, after V lost 2 bases and J lost 5 bases. This CDR3 has 15 residues. The CDR3, as DNA: TGTGCCAGCAGTTTAGAATATGGGACTAACAATGAGCAGTTCTTC. Translated: CASSLEYGTNNEQFF.

This clone was counted once. This chain uses TRBV19 with TRBJ2-2; D is unclear. V gave up 5 bases and J gave up 0 bases, with 10 bases separating them. Germline CDR1 and CDR2: LNHDA and SQIVND (reference sequence). This CDR3 spans 15 amino acids. The CDR3 loop reads CASSLERPNTGELFF. The CDR3, as DNA: TGTGCCAGTAGTTTGGAGCGACCGAACACCGGGGAGCTGTTTTTT.

The CDR3 sequence is CASSQDKGTQYF. The CDR3 DNA reads TGTGCCAGCAGCCAAGATAAAGGGACCCAGTACTTC. V and J are TRBV4-2 and TRBJ2-5; D remains unclear. Germline V gene data show CDR1 as LGHNA and CDR2 as YNFKEQ. Trimming stripped 0 bases from V and 7 bases from J, with 6 bases between. The CDR3 extends over 12 amino acids.

The J gene is TRBJ1-4, the V gene TRBV28; TRBD1 agrees at 12 bases. V shed 5 bases and J 8 bases; nucleotides not matched to a gene: 3. CDR1 MDHEN and CDR2 SYDVKM come from the germline V gene. The CDR3 length is 14 residues. CDR3 nucleotides: TGTGCCAGCAGTAGGGACAGGGGGCGCGAAAAACTGTTTTTT. Translated: CASSRDRGREKLFF.

The chain carries TRBV24-1 and TRBJ1-5; D unclear. The CDR3 is 15 residues long. The germline V gene encodes CDR1 KGHDR and CDR2 SFDVKD. V lost 5 bases to trimming and J lost 2 bases, with 12 bases between them. The DNA of the CDR3 is TGTGCCACCAGTGGAGGCCTCAGCGGCAATCAGCCCCAGCATTTT. This sequence encodes CATSGGLSGNQPQHF.

This chain connects TRBV10-3 to TRBJ2-5; D possibly corresponds to TRBD2 (5 bases). V lost 0 bases and J lost 5, with 13 bases in between. The length of the CDR3 is 15 residues. In germline, CDR1 is ENHRY, CDR2 SYGVKD. Written as DNA, the CDR3 is TGTGCCATCAGTGAGTCGGGAGTCGTTTGGGAGACCCAGTACTTC. Its protein product is CAISESGVVWETQYF.

The J gene is TRBJ1-2, the V gene TRBV11-2; possible D gene TRBD1, 6 bases. The CDR3 covers 14 residues. V lost 3 bases, J lost 6 bases, and 14 bases lay in between. Looked up from germline, CDR1 is SGHAT and CDR2 is FQNNGV. The CDR3 DNA reads TGTGCCAGCAGCTTTTCCCACAGGGTGAATGGCTACACCTTC. Its translation: CASSFSHRVNGYTF.

The J gene is TRBJ2-1, the V gene TRBV2; D uncertain. CDR3 size: 13 residues. Germline CDR1 SNHLY, CDR2 FYNNEI. V was pared by 8 bases and J by 0 bases, with 8 bases between. CDR3: CASGLYSYNEQFF. DNA for the CDR3: TGTGCCAGCGGCCTCTACTCCTACAATGAGCAGTTCTTC.

The chain recombines TRBV2 with TRBJ2-7; D is unresolved. This CDR3 region has 13 residues. V was trimmed by 0 bases and J by 6 bases, leaving 9 bases between them. The germline V gene encodes CDR1 SNHLY and CDR2 FYNNEI. The CDR3 spells CASSEAMISEQYF. For the CDR3, the DNA is TGTGCCAGCAGTGAAGCGATGATTTCCGAGCAGTACTTC.

The chain is built from TRBV19 and TRBJ1-4; TRBD1 is a possible D gene (6 bases). There are 15 residues in the CDR3. Germline CDR1 reads LNHDA; CDR2 reads SQIVND (reference sequence). V lost 1 base and J 0 bases, leaving 6 bases between the germline ends. This CDR3 is CASSIAGATNEKLFF. In DNA form, the CDR3 reads TGTGCCAGTAGTATAGCAGGGGCAACTAATGAAAAACTGTTTTTT. The variable domain in full, with the rest retrieved from reference TRBV19 and TRBJ1-4, is DGGITQSPKYLFRKEGQNVTLSCEQNLNHDAMYWYRQDPGQGLRLIYYSQIVNDFQKGDIAEGYSVSREKKESFPLTVTSAQKNPTAFYLCASSIAGATNEKLFFGSGTQLSVL.

The chain is built from TRBV5-4 and TRBJ1-1; D is unresolved. Germline V CDR1 and CDR2: SGHNT, YYREEE (reference sequence). Trimming cost V 0 bases and J 4 bases, with 1 base left between them. CDR3 length: 11 amino acids. CDR3 nucleotides: TGTGCCAGCAGCTTGGGCACTGAAGCTTTCTTT. The encoded protein is CASSLGTEAFF.

This chain joins TRBV12-1 and TRBJ1-6; the listed D gene, TRBD1, was not tested against the DNA. TRBV12-1 is flagged as a pseudogene. The CDR3 is 15 residues long. CDR3 nucleotides: TGTGCCAGAAAGGGCCTAATACAGGGAAATTCACCCCTCCACTTT. As protein: CARKGLIQGNSPLHF.

This chain uses TRBV16 with TRBJ2-2; D call uncertain. The CDR3 covers 15 residues. V was clipped by 5 bases and J by 1 base, with 11 bases between them. The germline gives CDR1 KGHSY, CDR2 FQNENV. CDR3 sequence reads: CASSGSNRNTGELFF. CDR3 bases: TGTGCCAGCAGCGGGTCCAATAGGAACACCGGGGAGCTGTTTTTT.

The gene calls are TRBV7-2 and TRBJ2-3; D is tentatively TRBD1 or TRBD2 (6 bases each). The CDR3 extends over 16 amino acids. V was cut by 1 base and J by 3 bases, with 14 bases left in between. Germline CDR1 reads SGHTA; CDR2 reads FQGNSA. In DNA, the CDR3 is TGTGCCAGCAGCTTAGGGGGGGCGTATGGGACAGATACGCAGTATTTT. This encodes CASSLGGAYGTDTQYF.

This rearrangement joins TRBV19 to TRBJ1-6; a weak D match, TRBD1 (5 bases). The CDR3 is made up of 15 amino acids. Between the trimmed V and J ends, which lost 3 bases and 8 bases, there was a span of 14 bases. CDR1 LNHDA and CDR2 SQIVND come from the germline V gene (reference sequence). DNA for the CDR3: TGTGCCAGTAGTATTGGGGCCCTCCTCGATTCACCCCTCCACTTT. This encodes CASSIGALLDSPLHF.

The chain joins TRBV28 to TRBJ1-4, with D perhaps matching TRBD1 (5 bases). The CDR3 contains 14 residues. Trimming removed 5 bases from V and 3 bases from J, with 10 bases in between. Germline V lookup: CDR1 MDHEN, CDR2 SYDVKM. The CDR3 sequence is CASSLGGANEKLFF. CDR3 in DNA: TGTGCCAGCAGTCTAGGAGGGGCTAATGAAAAACTGTTTTTT.

This clone was counted a single time. The chain recombines TRBV2 with TRBJ1-5; D is undetermined. Trimming shortened V by 5 bases and J by 0 bases, and 5 bases separated the two germline ends. The CDR3 is made up of 13 amino acids. CDR1 and CDR2 (germline): SNHLY, FYNNEI. CDR3 in amino acids: CASSIGSNQPQHF. CDR3 coding DNA: TGTGCCAGCAGTATCGGTAGCAATCAGCCCCAGCATTTT.

This sequence joins TRBV28 and TRBJ1-6; tentative D call: TRBD1 (5 bases). Germline V gene data show CDR1 as MDHEN and CDR2 as SYDVKM. The CDR3 contains 16 residues. Trimming removed 6 bases at V and 7 bases at J, with 19 bases between. As DNA, the CDR3 is TGTGCCAGCAGGAGGGGCAGGCTTTACCCAAATTCACCCCTCCACTTT. Protein product: CASRRGRLYPNSPLHF.

V gene TRBV28 combines with J gene TRBJ2-1; 10 bases fit TRBD2. Germline V lookup: CDR1 MDHEN, CDR2 SYDVKM. The CDR3 extends over 15 amino acids. With 6 bases clipped from V and 4 bases from J, the junction kept 6 bases outside the gene matches. DNA for the CDR3: TGTGCCAGCAGCGCAGCGGGAGGGCCTTACAATGAGCAGTTCTTC. Translating it yields CASSAAGGPYNEQFF.